This entry describes one TCR beta chain. Clones were read by immunoSEQ multiplex PCR, and TCRdb kept only the in-frame ones, dropping some. This sample carries about 140,000 clones, about 90% of them seen once, and the ten largest clones take roughly 11%. This sample was included in a study of blood T cell repertoires in COVID-19. Trimming removed 7 bases from V and 5 bases from J; junction bases left unmatched: 15. CDR1 and CDR2 (germline): MGHRA, YSYEKL. CDR3 length: 17 residues. The chain is built from TRBV4-1 and TRBJ2-5, with 11 bases identical to TRBD2. The specimen sequenced was peripheral blood. The clonotype comes from a woman of 80 years or more with acute or convalescent COVID-19. CDR3 in DNA: TGCGCCAGCAACCCCGCCCCGGGACTAGCGGTCCGGGAGACCCAGTACTTC. It specifies CASNPAPGLAVRETQYF.